Detailed here is one TCR beta chain. The sample comes from a study of blood T cell repertoires in COVID-19. Study-level information: The United States, Italy and Spain provided the acute and convalescent COVID-19 samples.

Assay: immunoSEQ multiplex PCR; the TCRdb copy retains only in-frame clones and omits some. The sample yields approximately 270,000 clones, around 89% seen once. The sequence derives from a young man with acute or convalescent COVID-19. Material for sequencing was peripheral blood.

In DNA, the CDR3 is TGTGCCAGCAGCCAAGATACACGTTCTCAGTACTTC. Its translation is CASSQDTRSQYF. The V gene is TRBV3-1 (or the pseudogene TRBV3-2), the J gene TRBJ2-7; the D is unclear. Germline V gene lookup returns CDR1 LGHDT and CDR2 YNNKEL (reference sequence). The V end lost 0 bases, the J end lost 10 bases, and 10 bases lay between the germline ends. CDR3 length: 12 amino acids.